Following are 28 T cell receptor beta chains from one sample sequenced in a study of radiation and T cells in renal cell carcinoma. Treatment meaning: 15 Gy SBRT to primary tumor, nephrectomy 4 weeks later. Clones were sequenced by immunoSEQ multiplex PCR, and TCRdb holds only the in-frame ones, with some missing. The sample shows about 19,000 clones, approximately 60% of them seen only once. The specimen comprised tumor tissue, sampled from a patient whose treatment included radiotherapy and nephrectomy. The receptor source for this set is a woman in her 70s with renal cell carcinoma.

The J gene is TRBJ1-5, the V gene TRBV5-5; weak D call: TRBD1 (5 bases). The ends were cut back, 3 bases at V and 3 bases at J, with 7 bases in the middle. The CDR3 has 13 residues. The V gene's germline CDR1 is SGHKS and CDR2 YYEKEE (reference sequence). Here the CDR3 DNA reads TGTGCCAGCAGCTGGGGGGACAATCAGCCCCAGCATTTT. Amino acid sequence: CASSWGDNQPQHF. Full variable domain (rest looked up from reference TRBV5-5 and TRBJ1-5): DAGVTQSPTHLIKTRGQQVTLRCSPISGHKSVSWYQQVLGQGPQFIFQYYEKEERGRGNFPDRFSARQFPNYSSELNVNALLLGDSALYLCASSWGDNQPQHFGDGTRLSIL.

The chain recombines TRBV5-1 with TRBJ2-5; 8 positions match TRBD2. The V gene's germline CDR1 is SGHRS and CDR2 YFSETQ. V shed 0 bases and J 2 bases; nucleotides not matched to a gene: 9. This CDR3 region has 17 residues. The CDR3 loop is CASSLGAAGALQETQYF. CDR3 nucleotides: TGCGCCAGCAGCTTGGGAGCAGCGGGGGCCTTACAAGAGACCCAGTACTTC.

The V and J genes are TRBV28 and TRBJ2-1, with 9 bases lining up with TRBD2. Germline loops: CDR1 MDHEN, CDR2 SYDVKM. This CDR3 has 15 residues. Germline trimming cut 7 bases from V and 0 bases from J; bases unmatched to any gene: 4. Written as DNA, the CDR3 is TGTGCCAGCAACGGAGCGGGGGGCTCCTACAATGAGCAGTTCTTC. Its protein is CASNGAGGSYNEQFF. The full variable domain, completed using reference TRBV28 and TRBJ2-1, is DVKVTQSSRYLVKRTGEKVFLECVQDMDHENMFWYRQDPGLGLRLIYFSYDVKMKEKGDIPEGYSVSREKKERFSLILESASTNQTSMYLCASNGAGGSYNEQFFGPGTRLTVL.

V gene TRBV27 combines with J gene TRBJ1-4; D is perhaps TRBD1 (5 bases). V was shortened by 6 bases and J by 0 bases, with 8 bases between the two germline ends. CDR1 and CDR2 (germline): MNHEY, SMNVEV (reference sequence). The CDR3 totals 14 residues. The CDR3 nucleotides are TGTGCCAGCAGATTGACAGCAACTAATGAAAAACTGTTTTTT. Its translation is CASRLTATNEKLFF.

The chain combines TRBV4-3 with TRBJ1-1, with D perhaps TRBD1 (6 bases). Per germline, CDR1 LGHNA and CDR2 YSLEER. V lost 1 base and J 0 bases, leaving 6 bases between the germline ends. This CDR3 contains 14 residues. The CDR3 spells CASSQGTVNTEAFF. Written as DNA, the CDR3 is TGCGCCAGCAGCCAAGGGACAGTGAACACTGAAGCTTTCTTT.

The chain is built from TRBV7-9 and TRBJ1-5; weak D call: TRBD1 (5 bases). Trimming removed 8 bases at V and 7 bases at J, with 12 bases between. Germline-derived CDR1 and CDR2 are SEHNR and FQNEAQ (reference sequence). The CDR3 is 12 residues long. The CDR3: CASSDGGQPQHF. The CDR3 DNA is TGTGCCAGCTCCGACGGGGGACAGCCCCAGCATTTT.

The V gene is TRBV6-5, the J gene TRBJ1-1, with D perhaps TRBD1 (6 bases). The V end lost 6 bases, the J end lost 6 bases, and 14 bases lay between the germline ends. The length of the CDR3 is 13 residues. Germline V gene data show CDR1 as MNHEY and CDR2 as SVGAGI. The CDR3 region is CASSSGVGAEAFF. CDR3 DNA sequence: TGTGCCAGCAGCTCAGGGGTTGGGGCTGAAGCTTTCTTT.

J is TRBJ2-3 and V is TRBV5-1, with TRBD2 identical over 10 bases. The CDR3 spans 15 residues. Unmatched junction bases numbered 5, after V lost 6 bases and J lost 1 base. The V gene's germline CDR1 is SGHRS and CDR2 YFSETQ. The chain's CDR3 is CASKKLAGGTDTQYF. The CDR3 DNA follows: TGCGCCAGCAAAAAGCTAGCGGGGGGCACAGATACGCAGTATTTT.

The chain couples TRBV30 to TRBJ1-3; D remains ambiguous. Per the germline V gene, CDR1 is GTSNPN and CDR2 is SVGIG (reference sequence). The CDR3 sequence is 14 residues long. Trimming took 1 base from V and 1 from J, leaving 8 bases between them. CDR3 bases: TGTGCCTGGAGTGCTCACTTGTCTGGAAACACCATATATTTT. Translated: CAWSAHLSGNTIYF.

The chain is built from TRBV14 and TRBJ2-5, with D perhaps matching TRBD2 (5 bases). Trimming removed 6 bases at V and 5 bases at J, with 16 bases between. The CDR3 contains 14 residues. Germline V gives CDR1 SGHDN, CDR2 FVKESK. The CDR3 nucleotides are TGTGCCAGCAGACCTCGTGGCAGGAGGGAGACCCAGTACTTC. This gives the protein CASRPRGRRETQYF. Full variable domain (remainder filled in from reference TRBV14 and TRBJ2-5): EAGVTQFPSHSVIEKGQTVTLRCDPISGHDNLYWYRRVMGKEIKFLLHFVKESKQDESGMPNNRFLAERTGGTYSTLKVQPAELEDSGVYFCASRPRGRRETQYFGPGTRLLVL.

This rearrangement joins TRBV6-6 to TRBJ1-3, with D hard to call. Germline CDR1 is MNHNY and CDR2 is SVGAGI (reference sequence). The V and J ends lost 0 bases and 4 bases respectively, with 7 bases between them. The length of the CDR3 is 14 residues. The CDR3 loop is CASSYSPEGNTIYF. CDR3 bases: TGTGCCAGCAGTTACTCGCCGGAGGGAAACACCATATATTTT.

This clone was observed a handful of times. The chain is built from TRBV30 and TRBJ1-5; a weak D match, TRBD1 (5 bases). This CDR3 region has 16 residues. Germline V CDR1 and CDR2: GTSNPN, SVGIG (reference sequence). Trimming cost V 0 bases and J 2 bases, with 14 bases left between them. CDR3 nucleotide sequence: TGTGCCTGGAGTGTACGGGGAGGGGTCGGCAATCAGCCCCAGCATTTT. Translated, it gives CAWSVRGGVGNQPQHF.

The rearrangement joins TRBV6-5 to TRBJ2-7; D not resolved. The V end was cut by 5 bases, the J end by 4 bases, with 12 bases between. Germline values: CDR1 MNHEY, CDR2 SVGAGI. The CDR3 is made up of 13 amino acids. The DNA of the CDR3 is TGTGCCAGCAGTCCTCTTCATGGATACGAGCAGTACTTC. Its translation: CASSPLHGYEQYF.

This clone rates as medium-sized. The CDR3 DNA sequence: TGTGCCAGCAGCCCGCTAGCAACCAAGACCCAGTACTTC. This codes for CASSPLATKTQYF. The rearrangement uses TRBV11-3 and TRBJ2-5; weak D call: TRBD2 (5 bases). Germline V lookup: CDR1 SGHNT, CDR2 YENEEA. The CDR3 length is 13 residues. V lost 5 bases and J lost 6, with 13 bases in between.

This clone has only one observation. The chain uses TRBV10-3 and TRBJ2-1; D not resolved. Germline CDR1 reads ENHRY; CDR2 reads SYGVKD. The CDR3 spans 15 residues. Trimming pared 6 bases from V and 1 base from J, leaving 13 bases between. The CDR3 DNA sequence: TGTGCCATCAGAGAAGCGAAGAGTTCCTACAATGAGCAGTTCTTC. It specifies CAIREAKSSYNEQFF.

This clone was observed a few times. The V and J genes are TRBV19 and TRBJ1-6, with 7 bases lining up with TRBD1. The ends lost 7 bases at V and 5 bases at J; junction bases unmatched: 8. From germline, CDR1 is LNHDA and CDR2 SQIVND (reference sequence). The CDR3 is 15 amino acids. The CDR3 is CASNRNDRDNSPLHF. The CDR3 DNA reads TGTGCCAGTAACCGAAATGACAGGGATAATTCACCCCTCCACTTT.

This chain uses TRBV7-2 with TRBJ2-1, with D perhaps TRBD2 (5 bases). V lost 6 bases to trimming and J lost 8 bases, with 17 bases between them. CDR3 size: 14 residues. The germline V gene has CDR1 SGHTA and CDR2 FQGNSA. CDR3 protein: CASSSNGRRDEQFF. The CDR3 nucleotides read TGTGCCAGCAGTTCGAATGGCAGGCGGGATGAGCAGTTCTTC.

The chain joins TRBV5-1 to TRBJ1-2; 8 nucleotides agree with TRBD1. V lost 1 base and J lost 2; bases outside the gene matches: 1. The CDR3 runs 14 residues. From germline, CDR1 is SGHRS and CDR2 YFSETQ. This CDR3 is CASSLRQGNYGYTF. DNA for the CDR3: TGCGCCAGCAGCTTGCGACAGGGGAACTATGGCTACACCTTC.

In its sample, this clone was seen a few times. The gene calls are TRBV19 and TRBJ1-6, with D unclear. This CDR3 contains 16 residues. V was cut by 1 base and J by 9 bases, with 16 bases left in between. Per the germline V gene, CDR1 is LNHDA and CDR2 is SQIVND (reference sequence). Here the CDR3 reads CASSIARTGRGSPLHF. The CDR3, as DNA: TGTGCCAGTAGTATAGCTCGGACGGGTCGGGGTTCACCCCTCCACTTT.

The chain combines TRBV19 with TRBJ2-1; D not certain. Trimming took off 1 base at V and 9 bases at J, with 10 bases between the two ends. This CDR3 comprises 13 residues. Germline CDR1 is LNHDA and CDR2 is SQIVND (reference sequence). For the CDR3, the DNA is TGTGCCAGTAGTATAGGGTCGGGTAGTGAGCAGTTCTTC. Translation gives CASSIGSGSEQFF.

This sequence joins TRBV6-1 and TRBJ1-4; D not resolved. Trimming took off 7 bases at V and 13 bases at J, with 25 bases between the two ends. This CDR3 region has 15 residues. Germline CDR1 is MNHNS and CDR2 is SASEGT. This CDR3 reads CASKLRTEARMGLFF. The CDR3 DNA is TGTGCCAGCAAGTTACGGACGGAGGCCCGAATGGGACTGTTTTTT.

This clone was observed a few times. V is TRBV27 and J is TRBJ1-2, with D uncertain. This CDR3 has 13 amino acids. Germline CDR1 and CDR2: MNHEY and SMNVEV (reference sequence). V was clipped by 6 bases and J by 8 bases, with 16 bases between them. CDR3 sequence reads: CASSPRMVNGYTF. The CDR3 DNA reads as TGTGCCAGCAGCCCCAGGATGGTAAACGGCTACACCTTC.

This clone was detected a few times. The rearrangement joins TRBV5-4 to TRBJ2-2; 9 nucleotides align to TRBD2. This CDR3 is built from 15 residues. Germline V gene lookup returns CDR1 SGHNT and CDR2 YYREEE (reference sequence). With V trimmed by 4 bases and J by 9 bases, 10 bases remained unmatched. The CDR3 here is CASSPSRRGGRELFF. The CDR3 DNA sequence: TGTGCCAGCAGCCCCTCGAGGCGGGGGGGCCGGGAGCTGTTTTTT.

This sequence joins TRBV5-1 and TRBJ1-1, with D perhaps matching TRBD1 (6 bases). Trimming cost V 6 bases and J 1 base, with 7 bases left between them. Germline V gene sequence: CDR1 SGHRS, CDR2 YFSETQ. This CDR3 is 12 amino acids long. DNA of the CDR3: TGCGCCAGCACGACAGGGAACACTGAAGCTTTCTTT. It specifies CASTTGNTEAFF.

CDR3 sequence: CASSFPSRDHYNEQFF. CDR3 nucleotides: TGTGCCAGCAGTTTCCCCAGCCGGGACCACTACAATGAGCAGTTCTTC. The chain has TRBV28 and TRBJ2-1; D possibly matches TRBD1 or TRBD2 (5 bases each). In germline, CDR1 is MDHEN, CDR2 SYDVKM. Between the trimmed V and J ends, which lost 3 bases and 3 bases, there was a span of 15 bases. The CDR3 has 16 amino acids.

This clone showed up just a few times. The chain combines TRBV2 with TRBJ2-7; D unclear. V lost 4 bases and J lost 4, with 8 bases in between. CDR1 and CDR2 (germline): SNHLY, FYNNEI. The CDR3 has 12 amino acids. CDR3 sequence (DNA): TGTGCCAGCAGTGCGGCAGCGTACGAGCAGTACTTC. Its translation: CASSAAAYEQYF. The variable domain in full, completed from reference TRBV2 and TRBJ2-7, reads EPEVTQTPSHQVTQMGQEVILRCVPISNHLYFYWYRQILGQKVEFLVSFYNNEISEKSEIFDDQFSVERPDGSNFTLKIRSTKLEDSAMYFCASSAAAYEQYFGPGTRLTVT.

V gene TRBV6-6 combines with J gene TRBJ1-2; TRBD1 matches at 8 bases. V was clipped by 4 bases and J by 5 bases; unmatched bases: 6. This CDR3 contains 14 residues. Germline V gene lookup returns CDR1 MNHNY and CDR2 SVGAGI (reference sequence). CDR3 loop: CASSLQGVRYGYTF. CDR3 coding DNA: TGTGCCAGCAGTTTACAGGGGGTTCGGTATGGCTACACCTTC.

The chain recombines TRBV6-5 with TRBJ2-3; tentatively, D is TRBD1 (6 bases). CDR3 length: 13 amino acids. V dropped 11 bases and J dropped 0 bases, with 12 bases sitting between them. Germline CDR1 and CDR2: MNHEY and SVGAGI. The CDR3: CAQGSGSTDTQYF. The DNA of the CDR3 is TGTGCCCAGGGGTCGGGAAGCACAGATACGCAGTATTTT.